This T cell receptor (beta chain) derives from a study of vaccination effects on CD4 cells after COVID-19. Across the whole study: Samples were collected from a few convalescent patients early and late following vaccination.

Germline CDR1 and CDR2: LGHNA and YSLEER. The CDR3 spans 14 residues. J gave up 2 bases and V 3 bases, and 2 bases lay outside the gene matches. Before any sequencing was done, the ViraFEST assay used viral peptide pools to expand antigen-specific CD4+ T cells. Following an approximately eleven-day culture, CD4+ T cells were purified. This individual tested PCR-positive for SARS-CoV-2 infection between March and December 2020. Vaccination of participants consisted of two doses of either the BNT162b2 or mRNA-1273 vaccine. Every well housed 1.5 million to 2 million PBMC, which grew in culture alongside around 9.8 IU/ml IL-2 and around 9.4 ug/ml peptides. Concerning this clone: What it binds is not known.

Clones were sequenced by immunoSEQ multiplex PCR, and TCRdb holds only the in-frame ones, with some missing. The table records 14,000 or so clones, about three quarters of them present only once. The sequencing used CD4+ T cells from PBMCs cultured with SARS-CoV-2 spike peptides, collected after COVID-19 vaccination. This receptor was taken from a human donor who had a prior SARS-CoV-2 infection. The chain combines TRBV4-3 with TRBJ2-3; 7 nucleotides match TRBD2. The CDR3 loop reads CASSHGRDTDTQYF. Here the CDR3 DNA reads TGCGCCAGCAGCCATGGGAGGGACACAGATACGCAGTATTTT.